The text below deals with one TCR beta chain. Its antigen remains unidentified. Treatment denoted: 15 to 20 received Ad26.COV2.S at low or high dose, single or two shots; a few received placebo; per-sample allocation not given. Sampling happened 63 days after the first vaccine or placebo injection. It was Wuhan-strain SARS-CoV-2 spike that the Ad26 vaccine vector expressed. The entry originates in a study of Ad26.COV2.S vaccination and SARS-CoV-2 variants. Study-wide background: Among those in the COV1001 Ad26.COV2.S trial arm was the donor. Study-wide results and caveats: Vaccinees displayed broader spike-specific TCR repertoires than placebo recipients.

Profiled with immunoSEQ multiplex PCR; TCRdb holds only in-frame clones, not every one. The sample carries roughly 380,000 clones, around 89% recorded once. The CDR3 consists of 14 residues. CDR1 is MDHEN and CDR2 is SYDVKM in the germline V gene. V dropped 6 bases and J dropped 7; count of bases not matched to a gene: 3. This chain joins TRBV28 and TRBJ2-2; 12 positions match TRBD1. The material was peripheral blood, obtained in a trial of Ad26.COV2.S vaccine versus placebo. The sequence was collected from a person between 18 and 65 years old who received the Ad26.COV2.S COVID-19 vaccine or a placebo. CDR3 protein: CASRGQGANGELFF. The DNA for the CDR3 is TGTGCCAGCAGGGGACAGGGGGCCAACGGGGAGCTGTTTTTT.